These T cell receptor beta chains were read from a single sample in a study of shared clonotypes between healthy human individuals. Sequencing was performed with immunoSEQ multiplex PCR; in TCRdb, only in-frame clones are kept and a portion is missing. The profile shows some 1 million clones, roughly 75% of them singletons. The sample was memory CD4+ T cells sorted from blood. The receptors originated from a man younger than 35 in good health. Both conserved end residues are part of each CDR3. Fields, in order: clone size, V gene, J gene, D gene, CDR3 protein, CDR3 DNA. The D gene is left open where the match is weak. Clone size is stated in some rows and not others, as once, few, many or a class when expanded.

size: once
V: TRBV5-1
J: TRBJ2-7
D: TRBD1
CDR3: CASSGVQGPANEQYF
DNA: TGCGCCAGCAGCGGGGTACAGGGGCCGGCGAACGAGCAGTACTTC

size: few
V: TRBV11-2
J: TRBJ1-6
D: .
CDR3: CASSLVGGSYNSPLHF
DNA: TGTGCCAGCAGCTTAGTGGGAGGCTCCTATAATTCACCCCTCCACTTT

size: .
V: TRBV12-5
J: TRBJ2-3
D: TRBD1
CDR3: CASGLVRTGSTDTQYF
DNA: TGTGCTAGTGGTTTGGTACGGACAGGTAGCACAGATACGCAGTATTTT

size: .
V: TRBV27
J: TRBJ1-5
D: .
CDR3: CASSPGHRSFSNQPQHF
DNA: TGTGCCAGCAGTCCGGGACACAGGTCTTTTAGCAATCAGCCCCAGCATTTT

size: .
V: TRBV19
J: TRBJ2-6
D: TRBD1
CDR3: CASSTGQGAFSGANVLTF
DNA: TGTGCCAGTAGTACCGGACAGGGGGCGTTTTCTGGGGCCAACGTCCTGACTTTC

size: .
V: TRBV6-1
J: TRBJ1-1
D: .
CDR3: CASSEAPSSPNTEAFF
DNA: TGTGCCAGCAGTGAAGCGCCATCCAGCCCGAACACTGAAGCTTTCTTT

size: .
V: TRBV11-3
J: TRBJ2-7
D: .
CDR3: CASSLPGEGNEQYF
DNA: TGTGCCAGCAGCCTACCGGGAGAGGGGAACGAGCAGTACTTC

size: .
V: TRBV7-2
J: TRBJ1-5
D: .
CDR3: CASSYAGGWQPQHF
DNA: TGTGCCAGCAGCTACGCCGGAGGGTGGCAGCCCCAGCATTTT

size: many
V: TRBV5-1
J: TRBJ2-3
D: TRBD2
CDR3: CASSAGVDTDTQYF
DNA: TGCGCCAGCAGCGCGGGAGTAGACACAGATACGCAGTATTTT

size: .
V: TRBV19
J: TRBJ2-2
D: .
CDR3: CASSLDSRANTGELFF
DNA: TGTGCCAGTAGTCTTGACAGTCGCGCGAACACCGGGGAGCTGTTTTTT

size: .
V: TRBV18
J: TRBJ2-5
D: .
CDR3: CASSPAQETQYF
DNA: TGTGCCAGCTCACCGGCTCAAGAGACCCAGTACTTC

size: .
V: TRBV30
J: TRBJ1-6
D: TRBD1
CDR3: CALGQGALHSPLHF
DNA: TGTGCCTTAGGACAGGGGGCTTTGCATTCACCCCTCCACTTT

size: .
V: TRBV5-6
J: TRBJ1-4
D: .
CDR3: CASSPGASGIGEKLFF
DNA: TGTGCCAGCAGCCCCGGCGCGAGCGGAATAGGAGAAAAACTGTTTTTT

size: .
V: TRBV9
J: TRBJ2-7
D: TRBD1
CDR3: CASSVGGTGSHEQYF
DNA: TGTGCCAGCAGCGTAGGGGGGACAGGGAGCCACGAGCAGTACTTC

size: .
V: TRBV5-1
J: TRBJ2-5
D: .
CDR3: CASSSTPLQNGETQYF
DNA: TGCGCCAGCAGCTCCACGCCACTCCAAAACGGAGAGACCCAGTACTTC

size: .
V: TRBV9
J: TRBJ1-1
D: .
CDR3: CASSVVPGNTEAFF
DNA: TGTGCCAGCAGCGTAGTACCGGGGAACACTGAAGCTTTCTTT

size: .
V: TRBV25-1
J: TRBJ2-7
D: .
CDR3: CASSESPNSYEQYF
DNA: TGTGCCAGCAGTGAATCCCCGAACTCCTACGAGCAGTACTTC

size: .
V: TRBV4-2
J: TRBJ1-3
D: .
CDR3: CASSRQIGEGGGNTIYF
DNA: TGTGCCAGCAGCCGCCAAATCGGGGAGGGAGGTGGAAACACCATATATTTT

size: .
V: TRBV28
J: TRBJ2-7
D: .
CDR3: CASSFYGTYEQYF
DNA: TGTGCCAGCAGTTTCTATGGGACGTACGAGCAGTACTTC

size: .
V: TRBV30
J: TRBJ2-5
D: .
CDR3: CAWDPGQKQETQYF
DNA: TGTGCCTGGGACCCCGGCCAAAAGCAAGAGACCCAGTACTTC

size: .
V: TRBV4-2
J: TRBJ1-2
D: TRBD1
CDR3: CASSQQGVLYGYTF
DNA: TGTGCCAGCAGCCAGCAGGGGGTTTTGTATGGCTACACCTTC

size: .
V: TRBV6-1
J: TRBJ1-4
D: .
CDR3: CASSEGGGPNEKLFF
DNA: TGTGCCAGCAGTGAAGGGGGGGGTCCTAATGAAAAACTGTTTTTT

size: .
V: TRBV6-1
J: TRBJ2-3
D: .
CDR3: CASSEISLAGTDTQYF
DNA: TGTGCCAGCAGTGAAATATCGCTAGCAGGCACAGATACGCAGTATTTT

size: .
V: TRBV2
J: TRBJ2-2
D: .
CDR3: CASSPILNTGELFF
DNA: TGTGCCAGCAGTCCGATATTGAACACCGGGGAGCTGTTTTTT

size: .
V: TRBV30
J: TRBJ1-5
D: TRBD1
CDR3: CAWSVSGRGNNQPQHF
DNA: TGTGCCTGGAGCGTATCGGGCAGGGGGAACAATCAGCCCCAGCATTTT

size: .
V: TRBV19
J: TRBJ1-1
D: TRBD1
CDR3: CASSRFRGGTEAFF
DNA: TGTGCCAGTAGTAGGTTCAGGGGGGGCACTGAAGCTTTCTTT

size: .
V: TRBV29-1
J: TRBJ1-1
D: TRBD1
CDR3: CSVGGQGAGAFF
DNA: TGCAGCGTGGGGGGACAGGGGGCTGGGGCTTTCTTT

size: few
V: TRBV7-9
J: TRBJ2-3
D: .
CDR3: CASSFGGRGPSDTQYF
DNA: TGTGCCAGCAGCTTTGGTGGCAGGGGCCCCTCTGATACGCAGTATTTT

size: once
V: TRBV29-1
J: TRBJ1-2
D: TRBD1
CDR3: CSVGQGAGGGGYTF
DNA: TGCAGCGTCGGGCAGGGGGCAGGAGGGGGTGGCTACACCTTC

size: .
V: TRBV5-4
J: TRBJ2-2
D: TRBD2
CDR3: CASSPGLAGHTGELFF
DNA: TGTGCCAGCAGCCCAGGACTAGCGGGGCACACCGGGGAGCTGTTTTTT

size: once
V: TRBV6-5
J: TRBJ1-1
D: .
CDR3: CASIAAFEAFF
DNA: TGTGCCAGCATCGCCGCCTTTGAAGCTTTCTTT

size: .
V: TRBV2
J: TRBJ2-3
D: .
CDR3: CASSKNGDTQYF
DNA: TGTGCCAGCAGTAAAAATGGAGATACGCAGTATTTT

size: .
V: TRBV2
J: TRBJ2-1
D: TRBD2
CDR3: CATGTSGRNEQFF
DNA: TGTGCCACTGGGACTAGCGGGAGGAATGAGCAGTTCTTC

size: few
V: TRBV6-5
J: TRBJ2-2
D: .
CDR3: CASSYSGVDGELFF
DNA: TGTGCCAGCAGTTACTCGGGGGTTGACGGGGAGCTGTTTTTT

size: .
V: TRBV18
J: TRBJ2-2
D: .
CDR3: CASSPPAYSGELFF
DNA: TGTGCCAGCTCACCACCGGCTTACTCCGGGGAGCTGTTTTTT

size: .
V: TRBV5-8
J: TRBJ1-5
D: .
CDR3: CASSFGKGNQPQHF
DNA: TGTGCCAGCAGCTTCGGGAAAGGTAATCAGCCCCAGCATTTT

size: .
V: TRBV30
J: TRBJ1-2
D: .
CDR3: CAWSVVGAYGYTF
DNA: TGTGCCTGGAGTGTGGTGGGGGCCTATGGCTACACCTTC

size: .
V: TRBV7-2
J: TRBJ2-7
D: .
CDR3: CASSLNGLSYEQYF
DNA: TGTGCCAGCAGCTTAAACGGTCTCTCCTACGAGCAGTACTTC

size: .
V: TRBV7-2
J: TRBJ1-1
D: .
CDR3: CASSLVSAGNTEAFF
DNA: TGTGCCAGCAGCTTAGTATCGGCAGGGAACACTGAAGCTTTCTTT

size: many
V: TRBV5-1
J: TRBJ2-1
D: TRBD2
CDR3: CASSLVVAGANEQFF
DNA: TGCGCCAGCAGCTTGGTGGTAGCGGGGGCCAATGAGCAGTTCTTC

size: .
V: TRBV30
J: TRBJ2-7
D: .
CDR3: CAWATSNYEQYF
DNA: TGTGCCTGGGCCACTAGCAACTACGAGCAGTACTTC

size: few
V: TRBV2
J: TRBJ1-1
D: .
CDR3: CASSVLAGNTEAFF
DNA: TGTGCCAGCAGTGTACTTGCAGGGAACACTGAAGCTTTCTTT

size: .
V: TRBV5-4
J: TRBJ1-1
D: TRBD1
CDR3: CAVYRDRIMNTEAFF
DNA: TGTGCAGTCTACCGGGACAGGATAATGAACACTGAGGCTTTCTTT

size: .
V: TRBV6-6
J: TRBJ2-7
D: TRBD2
CDR3: CASSSGGSTYEQYF
DNA: TGTGCCAGCAGTTCGGGAGGCTCAACCTACGAGCAGTACTTC

size: .
V: TRBV5-1
J: TRBJ1-6
D: TRBD1
CDR3: CASSLGQGGSPLHF
DNA: TGCGCCAGCAGCTTGGGACAGGGAGGGTCACCCCTCCACTTT

size: .
V: TRBV18
J: TRBJ2-5
D: TRBD1
CDR3: CASSQDREETQYF
DNA: TGTGCCAGCTCACAGGACAGGGAGGAGACCCAGTACTTC

size: .
V: TRBV2
J: TRBJ2-4
D: TRBD2
CDR3: CASSVSGGGNIQYF
DNA: TGTGCCAGCAGTGTGTCGGGAGGAGGAAACATTCAGTACTTC

size: .
V: TRBV18
J: TRBJ2-7
D: .
CDR3: CASSPASGPSYEQYF
DNA: TGTGCCAGCTCACCAGCGAGCGGGCCGTCCTACGAGCAGTACTTC

size: .
V: TRBV20-1
J: TRBJ2-7
D: .
CDR3: CSARIENEQYF
DNA: TGCAGTGCTAGGATAGAAAACGAGCAGTACTTC

size: .
V: TRBV6-5
J: TRBJ1-5
D: TRBD1
CDR3: CASSSGQGAGNQPQHF
DNA: TGTGCCAGCAGTTCGGGACAGGGGGCTGGCAATCAGCCCCAGCATTTT

size: .
V: TRBV28
J: TRBJ1-1
D: .
CDR3: CASSSRPGNTEAFF
DNA: TGTGCCAGCAGTTCCCGACCTGGGAACACTGAAGCTTTCTTT

size: .
V: TRBV10-1
J: TRBJ2-5
D: .
CDR3: CASSLNGEIRETQYF
DNA: TGCGCCAGCAGTCTGAACGGGGAGATAAGAGAGACCCAGTACTTC

size: .
V: TRBV19
J: TRBJ1-2
D: TRBD1
CDR3: CASSRQGYGYTF
DNA: TGTGCCAGTAGTCGACAGGGCTATGGCTACACCTTC

size: many
V: TRBV5-5
J: TRBJ1-5
D: .
CDR3: CASRGEDSQPQHF
DNA: TGTGCCAGCAGAGGGGAAGATAGTCAGCCCCAGCATTTT

size: .
V: TRBV28
J: TRBJ2-1
D: .
CDR3: CASSSLDEQFF
DNA: TGTGCCAGCAGTTCCCTCGATGAGCAGTTCTTC

size: .
V: TRBV5-6
J: TRBJ2-2
D: .
CDR3: CASSPNTGELFF
DNA: TGTGCCAGCAGCCCGAATACCGGGGAGCTGTTTTTT

size: .
V: TRBV27
J: TRBJ1-5
D: .
CDR3: CASSFGGVNQPQHF
DNA: TGTGCCAGCAGTTTCGGGGGGGTCAATCAGCCCCAGCATTTT